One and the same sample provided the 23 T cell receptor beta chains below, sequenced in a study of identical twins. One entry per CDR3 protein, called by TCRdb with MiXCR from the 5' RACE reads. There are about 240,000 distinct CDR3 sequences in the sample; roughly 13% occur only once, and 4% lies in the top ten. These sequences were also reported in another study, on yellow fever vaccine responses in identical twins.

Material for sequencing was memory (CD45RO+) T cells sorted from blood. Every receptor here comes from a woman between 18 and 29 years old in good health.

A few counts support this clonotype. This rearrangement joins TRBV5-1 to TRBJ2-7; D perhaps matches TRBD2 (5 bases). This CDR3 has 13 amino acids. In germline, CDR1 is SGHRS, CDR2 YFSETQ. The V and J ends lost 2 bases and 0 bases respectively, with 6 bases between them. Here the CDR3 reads CASSFEGSYEQYF. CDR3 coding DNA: TGCGCCAGCAGCTTTGAGGGCTCCTACGAGCAGTACTTC.

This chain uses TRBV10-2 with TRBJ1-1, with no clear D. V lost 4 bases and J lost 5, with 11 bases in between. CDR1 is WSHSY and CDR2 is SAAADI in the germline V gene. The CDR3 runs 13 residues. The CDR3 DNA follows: TGCGCCAGCAGTGTAGAGGGAGGGACTGAAGCTTTCTTT. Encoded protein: CASSVEGGTEAFF.

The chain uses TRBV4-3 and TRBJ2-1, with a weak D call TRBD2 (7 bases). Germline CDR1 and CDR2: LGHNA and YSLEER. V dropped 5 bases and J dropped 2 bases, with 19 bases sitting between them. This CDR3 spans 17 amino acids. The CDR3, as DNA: TGCGCCAGCAGCGCGGCGGGGGCGGGAGCCCCCTACAATGAGCAGTTCTTC. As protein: CASSAAGAGAPYNEQFF.

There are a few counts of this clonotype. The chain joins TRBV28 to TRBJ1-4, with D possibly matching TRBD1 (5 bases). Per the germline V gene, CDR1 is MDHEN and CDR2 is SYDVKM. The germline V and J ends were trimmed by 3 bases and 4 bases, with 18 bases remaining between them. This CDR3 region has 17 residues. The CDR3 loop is CASSFPTGREDNEKLFF. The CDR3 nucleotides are TGTGCCAGCAGTTTCCCCACAGGACGGGAGGATAATGAAAAACTGTTTTTT. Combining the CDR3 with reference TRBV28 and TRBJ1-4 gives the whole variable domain DVKVTQSSRYLVKRTGEKVFLECVQDMDHENMFWYRQDPGLGLRLIYFSYDVKMKEKGDIPEGYSVSREKKERFSLILESASTNQTSMYLCASSFPTGREDNEKLFFGSGTQLSVL.

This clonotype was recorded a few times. The CDR3 DNA is TGCGCCAGCAGCTTGGGTTTGGAAAATGAGCAGTTCTTC. Encoded protein: CASSLGLENEQFF. J is TRBJ2-1 and V is TRBV5-1; D uncertain. Between the trimmed V and J ends, which lost 0 bases and 7 bases, there was a span of 8 bases. Per the germline V gene, CDR1 is SGHRS and CDR2 is YFSETQ. The CDR3 has 13 residues.

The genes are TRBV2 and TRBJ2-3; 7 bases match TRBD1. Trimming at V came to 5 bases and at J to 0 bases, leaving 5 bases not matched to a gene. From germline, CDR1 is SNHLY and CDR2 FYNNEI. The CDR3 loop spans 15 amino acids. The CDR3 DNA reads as TGTGCCAGCAGTCTGGGACAGTTTAGCACAGATACGCAGTATTTT. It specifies CASSLGQFSTDTQYF.

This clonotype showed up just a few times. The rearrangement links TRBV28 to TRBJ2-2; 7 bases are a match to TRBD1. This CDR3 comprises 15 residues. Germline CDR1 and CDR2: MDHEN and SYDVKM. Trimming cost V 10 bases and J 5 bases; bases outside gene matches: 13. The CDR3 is CAIRGGTVGTGELFF. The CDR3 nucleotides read TGTGCCATCCGCGGTGGGACAGTTGGGACCGGGGAGCTGTTTTTT.

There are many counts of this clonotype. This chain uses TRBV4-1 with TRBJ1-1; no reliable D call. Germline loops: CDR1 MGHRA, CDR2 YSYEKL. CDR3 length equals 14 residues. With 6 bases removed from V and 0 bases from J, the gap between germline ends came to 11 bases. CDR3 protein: CASRGLLVNTEAFF. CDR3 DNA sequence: TGCGCCAGCAGGGGCCTGTTAGTGAACACTGAAGCTTTCTTT.

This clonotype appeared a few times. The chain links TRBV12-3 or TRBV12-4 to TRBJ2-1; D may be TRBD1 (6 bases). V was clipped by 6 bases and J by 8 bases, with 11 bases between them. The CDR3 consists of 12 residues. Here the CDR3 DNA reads TGTGCCAGCAGCAACAGGGTGGATGAGCAGTTCTTC. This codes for CASSNRVDEQFF.

The CDR3 is CASSPSPASNSPLHF. For the CDR3, the DNA is TGCGCCAGCAGCCCGTCTCCCGCCAGTAATTCACCCCTCCACTTT. The chain links TRBV4-3 to TRBJ1-6, with unresolved D. CDR1 and CDR2 from the germline V gene are LGHNA and YSLEER. The CDR3 is 15 amino acids. V lost 4 bases to trimming and J lost 6 bases, with 13 bases between them.

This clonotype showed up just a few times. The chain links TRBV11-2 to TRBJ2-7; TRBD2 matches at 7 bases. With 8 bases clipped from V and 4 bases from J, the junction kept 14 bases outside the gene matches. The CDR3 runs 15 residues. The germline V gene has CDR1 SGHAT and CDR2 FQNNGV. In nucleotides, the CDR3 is TGTGCCAGCTCCTGGGGGGGGTCAGCTGGGTACGAGCAGTACTTC. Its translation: CASSWGGSAGYEQYF.

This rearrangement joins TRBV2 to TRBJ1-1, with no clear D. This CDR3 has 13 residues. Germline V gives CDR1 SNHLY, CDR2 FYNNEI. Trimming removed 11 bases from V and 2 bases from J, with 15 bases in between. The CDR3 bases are TGTGCCGCAGCCTCCGAGGGAAACACTGAAGCTTTCTTT. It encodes CAAASEGNTEAFF.

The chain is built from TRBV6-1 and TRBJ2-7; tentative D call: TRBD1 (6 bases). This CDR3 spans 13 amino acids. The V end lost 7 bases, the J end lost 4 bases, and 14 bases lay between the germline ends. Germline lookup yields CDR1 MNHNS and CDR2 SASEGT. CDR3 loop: CASKLGANYEQYF. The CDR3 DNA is TGTGCCAGCAAGCTGGGGGCTAATTACGAGCAGTACTTC.

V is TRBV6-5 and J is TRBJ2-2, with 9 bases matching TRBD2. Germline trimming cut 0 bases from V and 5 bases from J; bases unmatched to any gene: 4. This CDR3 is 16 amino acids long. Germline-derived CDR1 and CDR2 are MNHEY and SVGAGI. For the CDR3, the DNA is TGTGCCAGCAGTTACTCGAGTAGCGGGAGAACCGGGGAGCTGTTTTTT. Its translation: CASSYSSSGRTGELFF.

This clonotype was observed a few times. The CDR3 DNA reads TGCGCCAGCAGCCAAGGGGCGGGCGGACTAGCGGGATCCGAGCAGTACTTC. It codes for CASSQGAGGLAGSEQYF. The chain recombines TRBV4-3 with TRBJ2-7; 12 bases are a match to TRBD2. V was clipped by 1 base and J by 6 bases; unmatched bases: 10. The CDR3 is made up of 17 amino acids. Looked up from germline, CDR1 is LGHNA and CDR2 is YSLEER.

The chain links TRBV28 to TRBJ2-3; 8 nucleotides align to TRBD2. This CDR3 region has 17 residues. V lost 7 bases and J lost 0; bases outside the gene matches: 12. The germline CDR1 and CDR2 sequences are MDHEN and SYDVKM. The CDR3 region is CASTPRVAGTSTDTQYF. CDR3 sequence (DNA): TGTGCCAGCACCCCGCGGGTAGCGGGGACTAGCACAGATACGCAGTATTTT.

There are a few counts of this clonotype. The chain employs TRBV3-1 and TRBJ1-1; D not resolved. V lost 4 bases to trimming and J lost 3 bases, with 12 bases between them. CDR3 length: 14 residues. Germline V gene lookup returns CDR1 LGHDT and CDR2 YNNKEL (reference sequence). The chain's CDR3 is CASSPGRTYTEAFF. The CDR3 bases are TGTGCCAGCAGCCCTGGACGGACCTACACTGAAGCTTTCTTT.

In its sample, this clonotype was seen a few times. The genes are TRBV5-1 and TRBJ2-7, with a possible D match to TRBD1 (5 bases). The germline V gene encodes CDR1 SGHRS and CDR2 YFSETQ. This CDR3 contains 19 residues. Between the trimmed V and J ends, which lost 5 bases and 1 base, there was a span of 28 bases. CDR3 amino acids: CASSNPHMGPSDASYEQYF. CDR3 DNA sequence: TGCGCCAGCAGTAATCCCCATATGGGGCCATCGGACGCGTCCTACGAGCAGTACTTC.

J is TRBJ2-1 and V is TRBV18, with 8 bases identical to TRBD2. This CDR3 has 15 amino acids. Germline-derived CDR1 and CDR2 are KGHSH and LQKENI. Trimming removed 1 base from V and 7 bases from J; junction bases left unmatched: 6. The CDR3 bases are TGTGCCAGCTCACCACAAGCGGGGGATTTAAATGAGCAGTTCTTC. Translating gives CASSPQAGDLNEQFF.

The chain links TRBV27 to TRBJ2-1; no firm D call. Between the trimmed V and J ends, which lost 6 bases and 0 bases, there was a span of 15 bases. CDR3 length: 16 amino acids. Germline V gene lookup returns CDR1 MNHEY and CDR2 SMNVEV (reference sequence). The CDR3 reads CASSKRAGGSYNEQFF. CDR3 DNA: TGTGCCAGCAGCAAACGGGCAGGCGGCTCCTACAATGAGCAGTTCTTC.

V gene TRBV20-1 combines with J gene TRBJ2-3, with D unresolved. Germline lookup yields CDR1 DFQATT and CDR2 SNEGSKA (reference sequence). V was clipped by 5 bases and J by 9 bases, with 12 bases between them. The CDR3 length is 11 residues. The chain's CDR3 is CSALTGSTQYF. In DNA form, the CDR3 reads TGCAGTGCTCTCACTGGGTCGACGCAGTATTTT.

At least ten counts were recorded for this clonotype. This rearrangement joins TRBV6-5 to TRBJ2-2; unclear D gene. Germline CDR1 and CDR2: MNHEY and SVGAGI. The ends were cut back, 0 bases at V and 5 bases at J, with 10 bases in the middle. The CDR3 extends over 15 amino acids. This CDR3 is CASSYSLAQTGELFF. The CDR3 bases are TGTGCCAGCAGTTACTCGTTGGCTCAAACCGGGGAGCTGTTTTTT.

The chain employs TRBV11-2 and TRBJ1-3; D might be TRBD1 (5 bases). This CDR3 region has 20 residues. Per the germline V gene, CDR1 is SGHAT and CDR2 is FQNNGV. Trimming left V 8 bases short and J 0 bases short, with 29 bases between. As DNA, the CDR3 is TGTGCCAGCTCCCCTTTCGGGACCTCGCCCGGATCTAGCTCTGGAAACACCATATATTTT. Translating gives CASSPFGTSPGSSSGNTIYF.